The rows below give T cell receptor beta chains drawn from one sample of a study of T cell responses to AZD1222 COVID-19 vaccine. Sequencing was performed with immunoSEQ multiplex PCR; in TCRdb, only in-frame clones are kept and a portion is missing. Of 120,000 or so clones listed, about nine tenths are singletons. The sequences come from peripheral blood, collected on day 0 of AZD1222 vaccination. These receptors all come from an adult in good health. CDR3s include the opening cysteine and the closing phenylalanine or tryptophan. D genes are given only for firm matches. Some rows have no size entry. The others give once, few or many, or a class for an expanded clone.

TRBV28	once	TRBJ2-2	NA	TGTGCCAGCAGTCCACGGTCTACCGGGGAGCTGTTTTTT	CASSPRSTGELFF
TRBV28	NA	TRBJ1-1	NA	TGTGCCAGCAGTTTAGCCGACATTACCGGGGCTTTCTTT	CASSLADITGAFF
TRBV11-2	NA	TRBJ2-1	NA	TGTGCCAGCAGCTCGGGACTGGAGCTACACAATGAGCAGTTCTTC	CASSSGLELHNEQFF
TRBV6-5	NA	TRBJ1-2	NA	TGTGCCAGCAGTTACTCGAACAGCCCCGTAACCCTTGGCTACACCTTC	CASSYSNSPVTLGYTF
TRBV29-1	NA	TRBJ1-1	TRBD1	TGCAGCGTTGGCCAGACAGGGGAAGGTGAAGCTTTCTTT	CSVGQTGEGEAFF
TRBV9	NA	TRBJ2-1	TRBD1	TGTGCCAGCAGCGCTACAGGGGTTGAGCAGTTCTTC	CASSATGVEQFF
TRBV5-8	NA	TRBJ2-1	TRBD2	TGTGCCAGCAGCTTTAGCGGGAGAGGCAATGAGCAGTTCTTC	CASSFSGRGNEQFF
TRBV20-1	NA	TRBJ2-7	NA	TGCAGTGCTAGTTGGGGCTACGAGCAGTACTTC	CSASWGYEQYF
TRBV3-1/TRBV3-2	NA	TRBJ2-2	NA	TGTGCCAGCAGCCAAGACGGGAAGGGCGGTTACACCGGGGAGCTGTTTTTT	CASSQDGKGGYTGELFF
TRBV18	NA	TRBJ2-6	NA	TGTGCCAGCTCCCAGGGTGGAGGGGCTGGGGCCAACGTCCTGACTTTC	CASSQGGGAGANVLTF
TRBV9	NA	TRBJ2-1	NA	TGTGCCAGCAGCGTAGGCTGGAGGCTTAATGAGCAGTTCTTC	CASSVGWRLNEQFF
TRBV11-2	NA	TRBJ2-7	NA	TGTGCCACACGGCCGATGAGGGGGGCGCTAAGGAACGAGCAGTACTTC	CATRPMRGALRNEQYF
TRBV7-8	NA	TRBJ1-2	TRBD1	TGTGCCAGCAGCTTAGCGCATACCGGACAGGCGGGCTATGGCTACACCTTC	CASSLAHTGQAGYGYTF
TRBV19	NA	TRBJ2-6	TRBD1	TGTGCCAGTCGACAGGGGGTATTCCCTGGGGCCAACGTCCTGACTTTC	CASRQGVFPGANVLTF
TRBV5-1	NA	TRBJ2-3	NA	TGCGCCAGCAGCTTTACCCACACAGATACGCAGTATTTT	CASSFTHTDTQYF
TRBV19	NA	TRBJ2-7	NA	TGTGCCAGTAGGAGGGCAGAGCAAGCCTACGAGCAGTACTTC	CASRRAEQAYEQYF
TRBV15	few	TRBJ2-2	NA	TGTGCCACCAGCGGAGACAGGAGACGGAACACCGGGGAGCTGTTTTTT	CATSGDRRRNTGELFF
TRBV6-5	NA	TRBJ1-2	TRBD1	TGTGCCAGCAAGACAGGGGGGCACCCAGATGGCTACACCTTC	CASKTGGHPDGYTF
TRBV19	NA	TRBJ2-1	NA	TGTGCCAGTAGTATATCCTCATCCTACTACAATGAGCAGTTCTTC	CASSISSSYYNEQFF
TRBV5-6	NA	TRBJ1-5	NA	TGTGCCAGCAGCAGGGGTTGGGGTAATCAGCCCCAGCATTTT	CASSRGWGNQPQHF
TRBV28	NA	TRBJ2-7	TRBD1	TGTGCCAGCAGTTTAAGCCACTTTCTAGGACAGGGTAACTACGAGCAGTACTTC	CASSLSHFLGQGNYEQYF
TRBV6-5	NA	TRBJ2-7	NA	TGTGCCAGCTCTATCTCCGAGGTTTACGAGCAGTACTTC	CASSISEVYEQYF
TRBV6-2/TRBV6-3	NA	TRBJ2-1	TRBD2	TGTGCCAGCAGTTACTCGGGGACTAGCGGGAGGGCCGCTGAGCAGTTCTTC	CASSYSGTSGRAAEQFF
TRBV5-8	NA	TRBJ2-7	NA	TGTGCCAGCAGCTCCCTAGGCCGGAGGTCGTACGAGCAGTACTTC	CASSSLGRRSYEQYF
TRBV27	NA	TRBJ1-5	NA	TGTGCCAGCAGTTTAGATTCCCTTAGCAATCAGCCCCAGCATTTT	CASSLDSLSNQPQHF
TRBV5-8	NA	TRBJ1-2	NA	TGTGCCAGCAGCCGGAGGGCCCTCGACTTCTATGGCTACACCTTC	CASSRRALDFYGYTF
TRBV7-6	NA	TRBJ1-3	TRBD1	TGTGCCAGCAGCCAGGGACAGGGGGCGTCTGGAAACACCATATATTTT	CASSQGQGASGNTIYF
TRBV6-2/TRBV6-3	NA	TRBJ1-6	NA	TGTGCCAGCAGTACCACCTTGATACAGGGAGTCTCCTATAATTCACCCCTCCACTTT	CASSTTLIQGVSYNSPLHF
TRBV7-2	NA	TRBJ2-1	TRBD2	TGTGCCAGCACCCTACTGACTAGCGGGTGGGGCAATGAGCAGTTCTTC	CASTLLTSGWGNEQFF
TRBV5-6	NA	TRBJ2-2	TRBD1	TGTGCCAGCAGCTTGCTTTTATCCCGACAGGGAAACACCGGGGAGCTGTTTTTT	CASSLLLSRQGNTGELFF
TRBV19	NA	TRBJ1-3	NA	TGTGCCAGTAGTATTGCATCCAGGGGTGGAAACACCATATATTTT	CASSIASRGGNTIYF
TRBV27	NA	TRBJ2-1	TRBD2	TGTGCCAGCAGTTTATGGCTCAGGACTAGCGGGAGAGGAGAGCAGTTCTTC	CASSLWLRTSGRGEQFF
TRBV19	NA	TRBJ1-3	NA	TGTGCCAGTAGTTCCATTGACAGCCTCGCCAACACCATATATTTT	CASSSIDSLANTIYF
TRBV7-9	NA	TRBJ1-4	NA	TGTGCCAGCAGCCGATTGGGACATGCTAATGAAAAACTGTTTTTT	CASSRLGHANEKLFF
TRBV6-5	NA	TRBJ2-2	NA	TGTGCCAGCAGTCAGAAGGGAACCGGGGAGCTGTTTTTT	CASSQKGTGELFF
TRBV7-8	NA	TRBJ2-1	NA	TGTGCCAGCAGCCCTGGAATACAGGGCGAAACCTACAATGAGCAGTTCTTC	CASSPGIQGETYNEQFF
TRBV24-1	NA	TRBJ2-3	NA	TGTGCCACCAGTGATTTCGGAGGGTCGAAAGATACGCAGTATTTT	CATSDFGGSKDTQYF
TRBV7-9	NA	TRBJ2-7	TRBD2	TGTGCCAGCAGCTTAGCCGGGGGGAGGAACGAGCAGTACTTC	CASSLAGGRNEQYF
TRBV3-1/TRBV3-2	NA	TRBJ2-1	TRBD2	TGTGCCAGCAGCCAAGTCGCTAGCGGGAGGCCTTTAAGGTACAATGAGCAGTTCTTC	CASSQVASGRPLRYNEQFF
TRBV5-1	NA	TRBJ1-5	NA	TGCGCCAGCAGCTTGGGGGGTGAGGGCAATCAGCCCCAGCATTTT	CASSLGGEGNQPQHF